The 30 T cell receptor beta chains below all came from one sample that was sequenced in a study of OX40 agonist ivuxolimab in advanced cancers. Produced via immunoSEQ multiplex PCR; TCRdb's table is partial and in-frame only. The sample shows more than 95,000 clones, 85% to 90% of them seen only once. The sequencing here drew on CD4+ or CD8+ T cells sorted from blood, taken in a trial of the OX40 agonist ivuxolimab. Receptor source: an adult with an advanced solid tumor such as melanoma, head and neck, liver or kidney cancer.

In its sample, this clone was seen once. The V call is TRBV10-2, the J call TRBJ2-5, with a possible D match to TRBD1 (6 bases). V lost 6 bases to trimming and J lost 4 bases, with 12 bases between them. The CDR3 consists of 13 residues. Germline V lookup: CDR1 WSHSY, CDR2 SAAADI. In DNA form, the CDR3 reads TGCGCCAGCAGCTGGACAGAAGGAGAGACCCAGTACTTC. This gives the protein CASSWTEGETQYF.

The chain has TRBV6-5 and TRBJ1-4; D ambiguous. In germline, CDR1 is MNHEY, CDR2 SVGAGI. The CDR3 is made up of 12 amino acids. V lost 6 bases and J lost 10, with 12 bases in between. In DNA, the CDR3 is TGTGCCAGCAGGTCTTTTTTCGGAAAACTGTTTTTT. Translation: CASRSFFGKLFF.

The J gene is TRBJ1-2, the V gene TRBV28; D remains unclear. Per germline, CDR1 MDHEN and CDR2 SYDVKM. The CDR3 has 14 residues. Trimming removed 2 bases at V and 1 base at J, with 8 bases between. CDR3 region: CASSLTGVNYGYTF. As DNA, the CDR3 is TGTGCCAGCAGTTTAACTGGGGTTAACTATGGCTACACCTTC.

The chain carries TRBV28 and TRBJ2-7; D uncertain. Trimming shortened V by 6 bases and J by 3 bases, and 9 bases separated the two germline ends. The CDR3 is 12 residues long. Per the germline V gene, CDR1 is MDHEN and CDR2 is SYDVKM. In nucleotides, the CDR3 is TGTGCCAGCAGGTTGGCCCTCTACGAGCAGTACTTC. This encodes CASRLALYEQYF.

The chain recombines TRBV5-5 with TRBJ2-7; 10 positions match TRBD2. V shed 5 bases and J 2 bases; nucleotides not matched to a gene: 7. The CDR3 runs 15 residues. The germline gives CDR1 SGHKS, CDR2 YYEKEE (reference sequence). This chain's CDR3 is CASRPTSGAPYEQYF. CDR3 DNA sequence: TGTGCCAGCAGGCCTACTAGCGGGGCGCCCTACGAGCAGTACTTC.

The chain employs TRBV5-1 and TRBJ2-7; 8 positions match TRBD1. Losses at the gene ends were 4 bases for V and 4 bases for J; bases not matched to a gene: 10. The CDR3 sequence is 15 residues long. The germline gives CDR1 SGHRS, CDR2 YFSETQ. CDR3 coding DNA: TGCGCCAGCAGCCCAGGGGGGACAGGACATTACGAGCAGTACTTC. This sequence encodes CASSPGGTGHYEQYF.

This rearrangement joins TRBV5-4 to TRBJ2-5; D unresolved. V was clipped by 2 bases and J by 1 base, with 9 bases between them. The CDR3 totals 14 residues. Germline lookup yields CDR1 SGHNT and CDR2 YYREEE (reference sequence). The CDR3 is CASSFLGPQETQYF. In DNA form, the CDR3 reads TGTGCCAGCAGCTTCCTAGGCCCCCAAGAGACCCAGTACTTC.

This chain connects TRBV5-1 to TRBJ2-7, with TRBD1 matching 12 bases. CDR1 SGHRS and CDR2 YFSETQ come from the germline V gene. The length of the CDR3 is 15 residues. Unmatched junction bases numbered 5, after V lost 0 bases and J lost 7 bases. CDR3 region: CASSLAGQGAWEQYF. The CDR3 nucleotides read TGCGCCAGCAGCTTGGCGGGACAGGGGGCTTGGGAGCAGTACTTC.

The rearrangement joins TRBV7-2 to TRBJ1-3; D remains ambiguous. In germline, CDR1 is SGHTA, CDR2 FQGNSA. This CDR3 is built from 12 residues. Trimming cost V 3 bases and J 7 bases, with 7 bases left between them. The CDR3 loop reads CASSLVGNTIYF. The CDR3 nucleotides read TGTGCCAGCAGCTTGGTAGGGAACACCATATATTTT.

The genes are TRBV7-9 and TRBJ2-7; D unclear. Trimming pared 3 bases from V and 2 bases from J, leaving 11 bases between. CDR1 and CDR2 (germline): SEHNR, FQNEAQ (reference sequence). The CDR3 has 14 amino acids. The CDR3 DNA follows: TGTGCCAGCAGCTTGGAAGACGGACCCTACGAGCAGTACTTC. As protein: CASSLEDGPYEQYF.

The chain is built from TRBV5-1 and TRBJ1-3; TRBD1 agrees at 7 bases. Per the germline V gene, CDR1 is SGHRS and CDR2 is YFSETQ. J gave up 2 bases and V 6 bases, and 8 bases lay outside the gene matches. The CDR3 covers 15 residues. The CDR3 is CASMRGQGAGNTIYF. The CDR3 DNA follows: TGCGCCAGCATGCGGGGCCAGGGGGCTGGAAACACCATATATTTT.

The chain is built from TRBV11-2 and TRBJ2-3, with D possibly matching TRBD2 (6 bases). The germline CDR1 and CDR2 sequences are SGHAT and FQNNGV. The V and J ends lost 1 base and 3 bases respectively, with 11 bases between them. This CDR3 region has 15 residues. The CDR3 reads CASSLGAAGTDTQYF. CDR3 bases: TGTGCCAGCAGCTTAGGAGCGGCGGGGACAGATACGCAGTATTTT.

The CDR3, as DNA: TGCGCCAGCAGCGCCGAGACAGGGAAGGAGACCCAGTACTTC. As protein: CASSAETGKETQYF. The rearrangement joins TRBV5-1 to TRBJ2-5, with 7 bases fitting TRBD1. The CDR3 has 14 amino acids. Germline loops: CDR1 SGHRS, CDR2 YFSETQ. With 4 bases clipped from V and 5 bases from J, the junction kept 8 bases outside the gene matches.

This chain connects TRBV14 to TRBJ2-1; TRBD2 matches 14 bases. The germline gives CDR1 SGHDN, CDR2 FVKESK. The CDR3 sequence is 17 residues long. With 2 bases clipped from V and 7 bases from J, the junction kept 7 bases outside the gene matches. CDR3 loop: CASSQRLAGGPGNEQFF. The CDR3 nucleotides are TGTGCCAGCAGCCAACGACTAGCGGGGGGGCCAGGGAATGAGCAGTTCTTC.

This clone was recorded only once. DNA for the CDR3: TGCAGCGTTGAAGTGGGAGGGAAGAGGAAGTACTTC. This gives the protein CSVEVGGKRKYF. The V call is TRBV29-1, the J call TRBJ2-7; 7 bases are a match to TRBD2. The V gene end was trimmed by 1 base and the J gene end by 11 bases; junction bases not matched to a gene: 8. This CDR3 has 12 residues. Germline CDR1 and CDR2: SQVTM and ANQGSEA.

V is TRBV19 and J is TRBJ2-1, with no clear D. This CDR3 comprises 13 residues. The V gene's germline CDR1 is LNHDA and CDR2 SQIVND (reference sequence). Trimming took 2 bases from V and 8 from J, leaving 10 bases between them. The CDR3 DNA is TGTGCCAGTAGTATAACCCGGAGCGATGAGCAGTTCTTC. It encodes CASSITRSDEQFF. Based on the CDR3 plus reference TRBV19 and TRBJ2-1, the full variable domain is DGGITQSPKYLFRKEGQNVTLSCEQNLNHDAMYWYRQDPGQGLRLIYYSQIVNDFQKGDIAEGYSVSREKKESFPLTVTSAQKNPTAFYLCASSITRSDEQFFGPGTRLTVL.

This sequence joins TRBV9 and TRBJ1-1; D ambiguous. Germline CDR1 is SGDLS and CDR2 is YYNGEE. The CDR3 is 16 amino acids. Trimming stripped 1 base from V and 0 bases from J, with 13 bases between. The CDR3 nucleotides read TGTGCCAGCAGCGTACAGGAACAGCCGATGAACACTGAAGCTTTCTTT. Protein sequence: CASSVQEQPMNTEAFF.

The rearrangement uses TRBV18 and TRBJ2-4; D remains unclear. The V gene lost 3 bases and the J gene lost 0 bases, with 9 bases spanning the gap. The CDR3 extends over 15 amino acids. The germline gives CDR1 KGHSH, CDR2 LQKENI. Here the CDR3 reads CASSPGQIAKNIQYF. The CDR3 region has the DNA TGTGCCAGCTCACCTGGGCAGATAGCCAAAAACATTCAGTACTTC.

V gene TRBV28 combines with J gene TRBJ1-4, with no clear D. With 7 bases removed from V and 7 bases from J, the gap between germline ends came to 13 bases. Germline V CDR1 and CDR2: MDHEN, SYDVKM. The CDR3 is made up of 13 amino acids. The CDR3 nucleotides read TGTGCCAGCACAGTCCGAACGGGTGAAAAACTGTTTTTT. This translates into CASTVRTGEKLFF. The complete variable domain, with remaining parts taken from reference TRBV28 and TRBJ1-4, reads DVKVTQSSRYLVKRTGEKVFLECVQDMDHENMFWYRQDPGLGLRLIYFSYDVKMKEKGDIPEGYSVSREKKERFSLILESASTNQTSMYLCASTVRTGEKLFFGSGTQLSVL.

The V gene is TRBV2, the J gene TRBJ2-1, with unresolved D. The germline V gene has CDR1 SNHLY and CDR2 FYNNEI. The V gene lost 7 bases and the J gene lost 4 bases, with 8 bases spanning the gap. The CDR3 loop spans 12 amino acids. CDR3 sequence (DNA): TGTGCCAGCAACCCCCAGTACAATGAGCAGTTCTTC. As protein: CASNPQYNEQFF.

V is TRBV28 and J is TRBJ1-1; D remains unclear. Trimming removed 7 bases from V and 5 bases from J, with 8 bases in between. Germline V CDR1 and CDR2: MDHEN, SYDVKM. The CDR3 length is 11 residues. The CDR3 here is CASKAITEAFF. The CDR3 region has the DNA TGTGCCAGCAAGGCTATTACTGAAGCTTTCTTT.

This clone was detected only a few times. This chain joins TRBV5-4 and TRBJ2-1; the D gene is possibly TRBD2 (7 bases). With 3 bases removed from V and 1 base from J, the gap between germline ends came to 20 bases. The CDR3 covers 18 residues. Germline values: CDR1 SGHNT, CDR2 YYREEE (reference sequence). The CDR3 bases are TGTGCCAGCAGCTCCCCTGTGGGGGGGCTGAGGTCCTACAATGAGCAGTTCTTC. Its translation is CASSSPVGGLRSYNEQFF.

Here the CDR3 DNA reads TGTGCCAGCAGGCTATCTTACAGGTCCGGTGATACGCAGTATTTT. Its translation: CASRLSYRSGDTQYF. This rearrangement joins TRBV6-5 to TRBJ2-3; D possibly corresponds to TRBD1 (5 bases). The V and J ends lost 6 bases and 6 bases respectively, with 19 bases between them. Germline CDR1 reads MNHEY; CDR2 reads SVGAGI. This CDR3 is 15 amino acids long.

The chain joins TRBV7-2 to TRBJ1-2; D is ambiguous. There are 13 residues in the CDR3. The V gene's germline CDR1 is SGHTA and CDR2 FQGNSA. V lost 2 bases to trimming and J lost 5 bases, with 9 bases between them. The CDR3 loop reads CASSLNVVYGYTF. Here the CDR3 DNA reads TGTGCCAGCAGCTTAAACGTGGTTTATGGCTACACCTTC.

The V and J genes are TRBV19 and TRBJ2-3, with TRBD1 matching 7 bases. With V trimmed by 3 bases and J by 1 base, 1 base remained unmatched. The CDR3 runs 14 residues. CDR1 is LNHDA and CDR2 is SQIVND in the germline V gene (reference sequence). The CDR3 loop is CASSIQGGTDTQYF. The CDR3 DNA sequence: TGTGCCAGTAGTATCCAGGGGGGCACAGATACGCAGTATTTT.

This chain uses TRBV14 with TRBJ1-6; 10 bases line up with TRBD1. The CDR3 totals 16 residues. Germline loops: CDR1 SGHDN, CDR2 FVKESK. V lost 0 bases to trimming and J lost 8 bases; unmatched junction nucleotides: 4. This chain's CDR3 is CASSQDKTGGYSPLHF. The DNA for the CDR3 is TGTGCCAGCAGCCAAGATAAGACAGGGGGCTATTCACCCCTCCACTTT. The variable domain in full, with the rest retrieved from reference TRBV14 and TRBJ1-6, is EAGVTQFPSHSVIEKGQTVTLRCDPISGHDNLYWYRRVMGKEIKFLLHFVKESKQDESGMPNNRFLAERTGGTYSTLKVQPAELEDSGVYFCASSQDKTGGYSPLHFGNGTRLTVT.

V and J are TRBV7-2 and TRBJ2-2; D is possibly TRBD1 or TRBD2 (5 bases each). This CDR3 comprises 15 residues. Germline V gene data show CDR1 as SGHTA and CDR2 as FQGNSA. Trimming removed 1 base at V and 6 bases at J, with 12 bases between. The CDR3 region is CASSLGGLESGELFF. For the CDR3, the DNA is TGTGCCAGCAGCTTAGGGGGGTTGGAGTCCGGGGAGCTGTTTTTT.

The CDR3 protein is CASSEQGVGNEQFF. CDR3 bases: TGTGCCAGCAGTGAACAGGGGGTCGGGAATGAGCAGTTCTTC. The gene calls are TRBV2 and TRBJ2-1; TRBD1 matches 7 bases. CDR3 length: 14 amino acids. The germline CDR1 and CDR2 sequences are SNHLY and FYNNEI. V dropped 2 bases and J dropped 7; count of bases not matched to a gene: 5.

J is TRBJ2-5 and V is TRBV7-9; D is uncertain. Trimming stripped 6 bases from V and 7 bases from J, with 6 bases between. This CDR3 is 10 amino acids long. Per germline, CDR1 SEHNR and CDR2 FQNEAQ (reference sequence). In nucleotides, the CDR3 is TGTGCCAGCAGTGGGTGGACCCAGTACTTC. Translating it yields CASSGWTQYF.

V is TRBV6-6 and J is TRBJ2-2; D is possibly TRBD1 (6 bases). V was cut by 8 bases and J by 0 bases, with 10 bases left in between. This CDR3 region has 14 residues. Per germline, CDR1 MNHNY and CDR2 SVGAGI (reference sequence). The CDR3 DNA is TGTGCCAGCGGCTCAGGGGCGAACACCGGGGAGCTGTTTTTT. Protein sequence: CASGSGANTGELFF.